This passage covers 17 T cell receptor beta chains from one sample sequenced in a study of T cell responses to AZD1222 COVID-19 vaccine. Data came from immunoSEQ multiplex PCR; TCRdb stores just in-frame clones and leaves some out. The table records 90,000 to 120,000 clones, just under 95% of them present only once. The specimen comprised peripheral blood, sampled on day 0 of AZD1222 vaccination. The receptors come from an adult in good health.

This clone was seen a single time. The chain links TRBV27 to TRBJ1-1; maybe TRBD1 (6 bases). V lost 5 bases, J lost 5 bases, and 18 bases lay in between. This CDR3 is built from 15 residues. Per the germline V gene, CDR1 is MNHEY and CDR2 is SMNVEV (reference sequence). Written as DNA, the CDR3 is TGTGCCAGCAGTCCCTTACAGGGAATGACTACTGAAGCTTTCTTT. As protein: CASSPLQGMTTEAFF.

This rearrangement joins TRBV28 to TRBJ1-1; 9 nucleotides match TRBD1. Germline loops: CDR1 MDHEN, CDR2 SYDVKM. Trimming took 9 bases from V and 3 from J; bases not matched to a gene: 8. This CDR3 contains 14 residues. In DNA form, the CDR3 reads TGTGCCAGTATGACAGGGGGATTTTACACTGAAGCTTTCTTT. Residues: CASMTGGFYTEAFF.

The rearrangement joins TRBV18 to TRBJ2-1, with no clear D. Per the germline V gene, CDR1 is KGHSH and CDR2 is LQKENI. This CDR3 is built from 15 residues. V was pared by 8 bases and J by 1 base, with 15 bases between. The CDR3 DNA sequence: TGTGCCAGCCAGCAAAGTTCCCAGTCCTACAATGAGCAGTTCTTC. It codes for CASQQSSQSYNEQFF.

The chain couples TRBV7-2 to TRBJ2-7; D unclear. The length of the CDR3 is 14 residues. With 1 base removed from V and 9 bases from J, the gap between germline ends came to 16 bases. Germline CDR1 and CDR2: SGHTA and FQGNSA. CDR3 in DNA: TGTGCCAGCAGCTTAGGTCAGACTCACACTGGGCAGTACTTC. Its protein product is CASSLGQTHTGQYF.

This clone appeared a few times. This rearrangement joins TRBV18 to TRBJ1-1; 8 nucleotides line up with TRBD1. V dropped 3 bases and J dropped 6; count of bases not matched to a gene: 12. Germline loops: CDR1 KGHSH, CDR2 LQKENI. The CDR3 consists of 16 residues. CDR3 DNA: TGTGCCAGCTCACCGCGACAGGGGCTGTTCGTGCCTGAAGCTTTCTTT. Amino acid sequence: CASSPRQGLFVPEAFF.

The V gene is TRBV9, the J gene TRBJ1-6; TRBD1 aligns across 8 bases. Germline loops: CDR1 SGDLS, CDR2 YYNGEE. This CDR3 spans 14 amino acids. J was trimmed by 8 bases and V by 2 bases; bases with no gene match: 3. CDR3 bases: TGTGCCAGCAGCGTCGACAGGGGTTATTCACCCCTCCACTTT. Amino acids: CASSVDRGYSPLHF.

The rearrangement uses TRBV9 and TRBJ2-1; D is ambiguous. Germline V CDR1 and CDR2: SGDLS, YYNGEE. There are 12 residues in the CDR3. Trimming took 0 bases from V and 8 from J, leaving 6 bases between them. This CDR3 is CASSVESDEQFF. CDR3 coding DNA: TGTGCCAGCAGCGTAGAATCGGATGAGCAGTTCTTC.

The J gene is TRBJ1-2, the V gene TRBV11-2; no clear D gene. The CDR3 length is 13 residues. V was clipped by 1 base and J by 5 bases, with 8 bases between them. CDR1 is SGHAT, CDR2 FQNNGV, per germline. DNA of the CDR3: TGTGCCAGCAGCTTAGCAGTAGATTATGGCTACACCTTC. As protein: CASSLAVDYGYTF.

J is TRBJ1-1 and V is TRBV27, with a tentative D call TRBD1 (5 bases). Germline V gene lookup returns CDR1 MNHEY and CDR2 SMNVEV (reference sequence). The V end was cut by 3 bases, the J end by 4 bases, with 9 bases between. This CDR3 spans 13 amino acids. CDR3 in amino acids: CASSLWQGTEAFF. CDR3 DNA: TGTGCCAGCAGTTTGTGGCAGGGCACTGAAGCTTTCTTT.

The chain combines TRBV5-1 with TRBJ1-2; 8 nucleotides align to TRBD1. The germline CDR1 and CDR2 sequences are SGHRS and YFSETQ. The CDR3 runs to 15 residues. V dropped 4 bases and J dropped 8; count of bases not matched to a gene: 13. Here the CDR3 DNA reads TGCGCCAGCAGCCCGATCCCAGCAGGGGGCGGGGGCTACACCTTC. Residues: CASSPIPAGGGGYTF.

V gene TRBV5-6 combines with J gene TRBJ1-5; a possible D gene is TRBD1 (6 bases). There are 12 residues in the CDR3. Germline V CDR1 and CDR2: SGHDT, YYEEEE. The V and J ends lost 3 bases and 7 bases respectively, with 8 bases between them. The DNA for the CDR3 is TGTGCCAGCAGCTCAGGGGTACAGCCCCAGCATTTT. Amino acids: CASSSGVQPQHF. Together with reference TRBV5-6 and TRBJ1-5, the CDR3 gives the full variable domain: DAGVTQSPTHLIKTRGQQVTLRCSPKSGHDTVSWYQQALGQGPQFIFQYYEEEERQRGNFPDRFSGHQFPNYSSELNVNALLLGDSALYLCASSSGVQPQHFGDGTRLSIL.

V is TRBV21-1 and J is TRBJ2-5. TRBV21-1 is given as a pseudogene. The CDR3 covers 15 residues. This chain's CDR3 is CASSKVLETPETQYF. The CDR3 nucleotides are TGTGCCAGCAGCAAAGTCCTCGAGACCCCAGAGACCCAGTACTTC.

The gene calls are TRBV7-2 and TRBJ2-2; D remains ambiguous. The V gene's germline CDR1 is SGHTA and CDR2 FQGNSA. The CDR3 has 12 residues. V lost 2 bases and J lost 7, with 5 bases in between. As DNA, the CDR3 is TGTGCCAGCAGCTTAAATGTCGGGGAGCTGTTTTTT. Translation gives CASSLNVGELFF. The full variable domain, completed using reference TRBV7-2 and TRBJ2-2, is GAGVSQSPSNKVTEKGKDVELRCDPISGHTALYWYRQSLGQGLEFLIYFQGNSAPDKSGLPSDRFSAERTGGSVSTLTIQRTQQEDSAVYLCASSLNVGELFFGEGSRLTVL.

CDR3: CASSPTQRESVYNEQFF. The CDR3 bases are TGTGCCAGCTCACCGACCCAGCGGGAAAGCGTCTACAATGAGCAGTTCTTC. The rearrangement joins TRBV18 to TRBJ2-1; 7 bases fit TRBD2. V shed 3 bases, J shed 3 bases, and the junction held 11 bases outside the gene matches. The CDR3 loop spans 17 amino acids. The germline V gene encodes CDR1 KGHSH and CDR2 LQKENI.

The CDR3 DNA reads as TGTGCCAGCAGCTTGGCTCCCAGCGGGGAGCTGTTTTTT. Its translation: CASSLAPSGELFF. The chain recombines TRBV7-3 with TRBJ1-3, with D uncertain. The J call is doubtful: the DNA matches TRBJ2-2 better. This CDR3 has 13 residues. Germline CDR1 is SGHTA and CDR2 is FQGTGA.

V gene TRBV6-5 combines with J gene TRBJ1-1, with a tentative D call TRBD1 (5 bases). The V gene's germline CDR1 is MNHEY and CDR2 SVGAGI. The CDR3 runs 14 residues. V gave up 4 bases and J gave up 1 base, with 10 bases separating them. The CDR3 region has the DNA TGTGCCAGCAGTTGGGGCAGGGCGAACACTGAAGCTTTCTTT. This translates into CASSWGRANTEAFF.

The chain links TRBV7-9 to TRBJ1-1; weak D call: TRBD1 (5 bases). V was pared by 4 bases and J by 0 bases, with 12 bases between. This CDR3 contains 15 residues. From germline, CDR1 is SEHNR and CDR2 FQNEAQ (reference sequence). The CDR3 loop reads CASSSARDLNTEAFF. CDR3 nucleotide sequence: TGTGCCAGCAGCTCAGCCAGGGACTTGAACACTGAAGCTTTCTTT. Looking up the rest from reference TRBV7-9 and TRBJ1-1 gives the full variable domain: DTGVSQNPRHKITKRGQNVTFRCDPISEHNRLYWYRQTLGQGPEFLTYFQNEAQLEKSRLLSDRFSAERPKGSFSTLEIQRTEQGDSAMYLCASSSARDLNTEAFFGQGTRLTVV.